This T cell receptor (beta chain) comes out of a study of T cell responses to AZD1222 COVID-19 vaccine. Study observations and caveats: A reported finding is that nearly half of spike-specific TCRs target unmutated variant regions. All repertoire sampling was performed exclusively after the peak T cell response. It was only six AZD1222 recipients who were seropositive at baseline. A mostly white British donor set with more females was recruited, and clonal diversity was possibly underestimated.

Of note for this clone: Its target is unknown.

The junction had 5 bases not matched to a gene; V was cut back by 6 bases and J by 2 bases. CDR1 is SNHLY and CDR2 is FYNNEI in the germline V gene. The CDR3 is 15 amino acids. Only in-frame clones appear in the TCRdb table, and some are missing; sequencing was by immunoSEQ multiplex PCR. The data hold 250,000 to 300,000 clones, with 90% to 95% observed a single time. This chain connects TRBV2 to TRBJ1-5; 9 nucleotides agree with TRBD1. This specimen consisted of peripheral blood, obtained 28 days after the second AZD1222 dose. The receptor comes from an adult who received the AZD1222 COVID-19 vaccine. CDR3 sequence: CASSPRTGGNQPQHF. The CDR3 region has the DNA TGTGCCAGCAGCCCAAGGACAGGGGGCAATCAGCCCCAGCATTTT.